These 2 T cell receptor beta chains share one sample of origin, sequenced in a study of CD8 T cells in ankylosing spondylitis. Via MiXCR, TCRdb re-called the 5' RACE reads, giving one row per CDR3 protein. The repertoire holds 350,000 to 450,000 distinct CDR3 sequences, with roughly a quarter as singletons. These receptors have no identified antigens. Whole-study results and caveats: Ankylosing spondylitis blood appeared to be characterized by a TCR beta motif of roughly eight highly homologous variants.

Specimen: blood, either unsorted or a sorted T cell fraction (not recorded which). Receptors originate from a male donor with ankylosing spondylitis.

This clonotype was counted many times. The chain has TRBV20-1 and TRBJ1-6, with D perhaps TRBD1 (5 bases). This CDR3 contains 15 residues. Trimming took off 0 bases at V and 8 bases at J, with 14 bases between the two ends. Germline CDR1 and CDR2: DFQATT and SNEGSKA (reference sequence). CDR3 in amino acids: CSARDAQGADSPLHF. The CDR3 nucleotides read TGCAGTGCTAGAGATGCCCAGGGAGCAGATTCACCCCTCCACTTT.

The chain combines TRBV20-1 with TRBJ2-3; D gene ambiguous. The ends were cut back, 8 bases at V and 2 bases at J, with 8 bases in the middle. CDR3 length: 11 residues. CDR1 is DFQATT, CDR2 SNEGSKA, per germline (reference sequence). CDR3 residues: CSSSTTDTQYF. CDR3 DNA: TGCAGTTCCAGTACCACAGATACGCAGTATTTT.